This entry features one T cell receptor (beta chain) sequence. The antigen remains undetermined. This record belongs to a study of OX40 agonist ivuxolimab in advanced cancers. Turning to the study itself: At doses from 0.01 to 10 mg/kg, patients were given intravenous ivuxolimab every 2 weeks. Notes on the study in general: Doses of 0.1 to 3.0 mg/kg were accompanied by clonal expansion of CD4+ and CD8+ blood T cells by week 6. Undetermined was the antigen specificity of the expanded peripheral T cells.

Libraries were prepared by immunoSEQ multiplex PCR; TCRdb keeps only in-frame clonotypes and omits some of them. This sample carries about 48,000 clones, 80% to 90% of them seen once, and the ten largest clones take around a third. The CDR3 is 11 amino acids. V lost 4 bases and J lost 6, with 7 bases in between. The germline gives CDR1 MNHEY, CDR2 SMNVEV (reference sequence). The sequence derives from an adult with an advanced solid tumor such as melanoma, head and neck, liver or kidney cancer. The material was CD4+ or CD8+ T cells sorted from blood, obtained in a trial of the OX40 agonist ivuxolimab. The chain combines TRBV27 with TRBJ2-7; no reliable D call. CDR3: CASSWGSEQYF. CDR3 DNA: TGTGCCAGCAGTTGGGGTAGCGAGCAGTACTTC.